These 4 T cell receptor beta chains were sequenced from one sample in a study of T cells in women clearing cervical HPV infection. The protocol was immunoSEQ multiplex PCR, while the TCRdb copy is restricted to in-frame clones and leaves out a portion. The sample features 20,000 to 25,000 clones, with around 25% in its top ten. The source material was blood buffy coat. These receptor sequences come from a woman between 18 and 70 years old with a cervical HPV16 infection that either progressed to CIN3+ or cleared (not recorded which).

The CDR3 bases that were read are TGTGCCAGCAGCCTAACGGGGTCTGGAAACACC. It yields the protein CASSLTGSGNT. The whole CDR3 reads CASSLTGSGNTIYF. This chain links TRBV14 with TRBJ1-3; D is ambiguous. The read terminates 3 residues before the CDR3 end, so the remaining end is supplied by the germline J gene. The V end was cut by 4 bases, the J end by 1 base, with 8 bases between. The CDR3 has 14 residues. Germline V CDR1 and CDR2: SGHDN, FVKESK.

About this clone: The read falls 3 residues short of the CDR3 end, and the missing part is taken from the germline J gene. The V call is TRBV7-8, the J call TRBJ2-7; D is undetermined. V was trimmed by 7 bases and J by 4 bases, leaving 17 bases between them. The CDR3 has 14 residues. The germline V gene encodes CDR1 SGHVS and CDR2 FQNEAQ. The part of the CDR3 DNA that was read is TGTGCCAGCACCCCTGGCAGGTTTCTTTACGAG. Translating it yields CASTPGRFLYE. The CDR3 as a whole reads CASTPGRFLYEQYF.

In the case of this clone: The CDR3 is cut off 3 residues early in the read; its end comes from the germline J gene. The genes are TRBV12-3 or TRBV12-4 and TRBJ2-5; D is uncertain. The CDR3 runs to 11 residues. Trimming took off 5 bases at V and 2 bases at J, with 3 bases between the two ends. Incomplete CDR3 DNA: TGTGCCAGCAGTCTACAAGAGACC. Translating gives CASSLQET. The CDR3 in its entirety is CASSLQETQYF.

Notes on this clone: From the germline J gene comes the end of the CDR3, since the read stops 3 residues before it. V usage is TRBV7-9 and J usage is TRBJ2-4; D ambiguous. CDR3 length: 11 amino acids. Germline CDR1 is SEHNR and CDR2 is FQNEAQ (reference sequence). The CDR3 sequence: CASSQHYVQYF. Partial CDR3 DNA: TGTGCCAGCAGCCAACACTACGTT.